The clone carrying this T cell receptor beta chain was found a few times. Its antigen is not identified. The isolated RNA, all of it, was reverse transcribed, so expressed TCRB transcripts were what got sequenced. The repertoire was sequenced with immunoSEQ multiplex PCR; TCRdb's copy has only in-frame clones and lacks some. The sample yields about 360,000 clones, roughly 12% seen once. These data are taken from a study of beta chain features in type 1 diabetes. Study background: In age, gender and cell yields, patients were similar to healthy donors.

CDR1 is SGDLS and CDR2 is YYNGEE in the germline V gene. This CDR3 has 16 amino acids. Germline trimming cut 0 bases from V and 5 bases from J; bases unmatched to any gene: 6. Averaging around 110 mL, one heparinised blood draw came from each individual donor. Study observations and caveats: The naive, central memory and Treg TCRB repertoires looked more alike in patients than they did in healthy donors. The study found moderately but significantly shorter TCRB CDR3s in all four CD4+ subsets of Type 1 diabetes patients.

Sequenced sample: naive CD4+ T cells from blood. The TCR originated in a man aged 18 to 29 in good health. The rearrangement joins TRBV9 to TRBJ2-5; the match to TRBD2 covers 11 bases. The CDR3 DNA follows: TGTGCCAGCAGCGTAGGGGCTAGCGGGGGGCCGGAGACCCAGTACTTC. Translating it yields CASSVGASGGPETQYF.